This T cell receptor beta chain came from a study of technical replicates of blood from several donors. Here immunoSEQ multiplex PCR was the method, and the copy in TCRdb shows in-frame clones only, minus some. This table has around 79,000 clones, approximately 92% appearing once. The clonotype originates from a human donor in good health. Some clones in this sample may be carry-over from other donors' samples. The specimen sequenced was T cells isolated from PBMCs.

The chain's CDR3 is CASRQGEEKLFF. CDR3 in DNA: TGTGCCAGCAGGCAGGGTGAAGAAAAACTGTTTTTT. The V gene is TRBV5-4, the J gene TRBJ1-4; a weak D match, TRBD1 (5 bases). This CDR3 comprises 12 residues. V was trimmed by 5 bases and J by 8 bases, leaving 10 bases between them. Germline V gives CDR1 SGHNT, CDR2 YYREEE (reference sequence).